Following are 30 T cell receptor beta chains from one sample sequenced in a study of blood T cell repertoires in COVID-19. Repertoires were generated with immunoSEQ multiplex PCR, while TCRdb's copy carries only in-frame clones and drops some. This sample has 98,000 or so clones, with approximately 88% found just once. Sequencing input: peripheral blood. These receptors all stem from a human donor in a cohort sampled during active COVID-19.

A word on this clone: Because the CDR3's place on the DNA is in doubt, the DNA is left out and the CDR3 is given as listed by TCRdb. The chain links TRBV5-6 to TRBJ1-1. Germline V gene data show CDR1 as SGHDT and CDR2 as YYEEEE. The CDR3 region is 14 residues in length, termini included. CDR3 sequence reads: CASSTSGGGTEAFF.

CDR3 bases: TGCAGTGCTAGTCCCCAAGCGGGGGTTTCCTACGAGCAGTACTTC. Amino acid sequence: CSASPQAGVSYEQYF. The chain recombines TRBV20-1 with TRBJ2-7, with 8 bases aligning to TRBD2. There are 15 residues in the CDR3. With V trimmed by 3 bases and J by 1 base, 8 bases remained unmatched. Germline CDR1 reads DFQATT; CDR2 reads SNEGSKA (reference sequence).

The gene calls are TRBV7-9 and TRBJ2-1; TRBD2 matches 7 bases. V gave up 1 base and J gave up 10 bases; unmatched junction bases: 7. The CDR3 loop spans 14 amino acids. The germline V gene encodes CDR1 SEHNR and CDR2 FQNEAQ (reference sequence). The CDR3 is CASSLVSVRGEQFF. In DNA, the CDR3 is TGTGCCAGCAGCTTAGTCTCCGTGCGGGGGGAGCAGTTCTTC.

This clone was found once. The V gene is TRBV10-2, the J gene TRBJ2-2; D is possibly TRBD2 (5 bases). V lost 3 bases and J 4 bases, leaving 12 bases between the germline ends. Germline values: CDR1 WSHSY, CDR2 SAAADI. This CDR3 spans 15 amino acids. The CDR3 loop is CASSDAGAGTGELFF. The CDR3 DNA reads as TGCGCCAGCAGTGACGCGGGCGCCGGCACCGGGGAGCTGTTTTTT.

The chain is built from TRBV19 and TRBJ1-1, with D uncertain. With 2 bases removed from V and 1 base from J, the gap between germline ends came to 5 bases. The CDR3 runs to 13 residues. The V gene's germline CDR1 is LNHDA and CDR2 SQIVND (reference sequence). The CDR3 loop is CASSIRGNTEAFF. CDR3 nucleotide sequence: TGTGCCAGTAGTATAAGAGGGAACACTGAAGCTTTCTTT.

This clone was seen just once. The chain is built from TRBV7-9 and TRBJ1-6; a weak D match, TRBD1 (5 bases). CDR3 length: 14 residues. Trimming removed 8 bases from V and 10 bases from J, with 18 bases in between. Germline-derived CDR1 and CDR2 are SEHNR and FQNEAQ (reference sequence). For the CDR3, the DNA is TGTGCCAGCGTACGGGACCCCGGGAGGTCACCCCTCCACTTT. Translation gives CASVRDPGRSPLHF.

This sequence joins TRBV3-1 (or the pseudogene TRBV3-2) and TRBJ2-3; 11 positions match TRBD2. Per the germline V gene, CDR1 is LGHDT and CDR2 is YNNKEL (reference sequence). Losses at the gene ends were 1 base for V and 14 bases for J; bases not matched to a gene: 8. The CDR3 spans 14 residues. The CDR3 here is CASSQGTSGWPRYF. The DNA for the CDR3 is TGTGCCAGCAGCCAAGGGACTAGCGGGTGGCCCAGGTATTTT.

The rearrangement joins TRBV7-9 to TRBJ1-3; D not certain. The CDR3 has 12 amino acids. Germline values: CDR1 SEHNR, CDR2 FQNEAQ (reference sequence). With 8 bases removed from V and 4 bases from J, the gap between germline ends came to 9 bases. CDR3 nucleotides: TGTGCCAGCCCTGCGGGAGGAAACACCATATATTTT. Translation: CASPAGGNTIYF.

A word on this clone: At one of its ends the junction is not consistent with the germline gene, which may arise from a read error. This chain's CDR3 is CASSNRGLQTNF. The CDR3 coding sequence is TGTGCCAGCAGTAACAGGGGGCTCCAGACAAATTTT. V gene TRBV12-3 or TRBV12-4 combines with J gene TRBJ1-5, with 9 bases fitting TRBD1. This CDR3 has 12 amino acids.

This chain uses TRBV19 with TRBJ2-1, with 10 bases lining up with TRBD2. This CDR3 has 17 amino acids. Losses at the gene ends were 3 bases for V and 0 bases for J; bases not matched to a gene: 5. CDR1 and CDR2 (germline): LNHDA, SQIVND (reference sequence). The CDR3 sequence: CASSIMASGSSYNEQFF. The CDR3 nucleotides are TGTGCCAGTAGTATCATGGCTAGCGGGAGCTCCTACAATGAGCAGTTCTTC.

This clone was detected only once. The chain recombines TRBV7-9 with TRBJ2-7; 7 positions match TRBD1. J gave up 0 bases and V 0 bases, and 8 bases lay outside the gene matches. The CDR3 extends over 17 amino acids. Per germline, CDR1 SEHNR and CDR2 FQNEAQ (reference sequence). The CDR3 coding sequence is TGTGCCAGCAGCTTAGCGGTTGGACAGGAGCCCTCCTACGAGCAGTACTTC. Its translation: CASSLAVGQEPSYEQYF. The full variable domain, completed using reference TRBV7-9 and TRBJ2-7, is DTGVSQNPRHKITKRGQNVTFRCDPISEHNRLYWYRQTLGQGPEFLTYFQNEAQLEKSRLLSDRFSAERPKGSFSTLEIQRTEQGDSAMYLCASSLAVGQEPSYEQYFGPGTRLTVT.

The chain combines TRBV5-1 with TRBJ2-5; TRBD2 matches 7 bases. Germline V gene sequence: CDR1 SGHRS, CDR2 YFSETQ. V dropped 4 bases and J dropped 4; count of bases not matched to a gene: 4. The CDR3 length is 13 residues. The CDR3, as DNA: TGCGCCAGCAGCGCTTCTAGCGGAGAGACCCAGTACTTC. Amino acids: CASSASSGETQYF.

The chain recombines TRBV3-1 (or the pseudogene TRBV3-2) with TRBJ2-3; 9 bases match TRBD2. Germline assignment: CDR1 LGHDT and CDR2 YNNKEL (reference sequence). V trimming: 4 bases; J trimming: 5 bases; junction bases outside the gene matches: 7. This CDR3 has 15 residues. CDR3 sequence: CASSRSGGWGDTQYF. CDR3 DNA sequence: TGTGCCAGCAGCCGTAGCGGGGGCTGGGGAGATACGCAGTATTTT.

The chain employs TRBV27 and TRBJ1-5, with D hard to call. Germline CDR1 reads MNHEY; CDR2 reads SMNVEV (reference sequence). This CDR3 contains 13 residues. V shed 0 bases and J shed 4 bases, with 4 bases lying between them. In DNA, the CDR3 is TGTGCCAGCAGTTTATCCAGAAATCAGCCCCAGCATTTT. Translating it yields CASSLSRNQPQHF.

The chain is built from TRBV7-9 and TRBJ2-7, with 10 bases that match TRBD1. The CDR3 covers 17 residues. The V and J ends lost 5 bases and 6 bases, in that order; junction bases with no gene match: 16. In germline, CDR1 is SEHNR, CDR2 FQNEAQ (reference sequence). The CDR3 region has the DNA TGTGCCAGCAGCGCGCGGGACAGGGGTTGGGAAGGGGCCGAGCAGTACTTC. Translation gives CASSARDRGWEGAEQYF.

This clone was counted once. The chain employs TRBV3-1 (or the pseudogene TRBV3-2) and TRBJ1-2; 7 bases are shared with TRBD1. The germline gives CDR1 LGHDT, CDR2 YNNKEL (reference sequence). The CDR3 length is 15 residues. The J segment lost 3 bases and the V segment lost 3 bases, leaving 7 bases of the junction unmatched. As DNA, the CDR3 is TGTGCCAGCAGCCAGACAGGGAAAGACGACTATGGCTACACCTTC. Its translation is CASSQTGKDDYGYTF.

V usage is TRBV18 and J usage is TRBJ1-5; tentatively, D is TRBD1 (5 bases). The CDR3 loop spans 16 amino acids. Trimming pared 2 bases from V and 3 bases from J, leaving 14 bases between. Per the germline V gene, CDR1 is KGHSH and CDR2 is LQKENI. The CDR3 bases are TGTGCCAGCTCACCATCCGATGGGGCATCCAATCAGCCCCAGCATTTT. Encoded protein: CASSPSDGASNQPQHF.

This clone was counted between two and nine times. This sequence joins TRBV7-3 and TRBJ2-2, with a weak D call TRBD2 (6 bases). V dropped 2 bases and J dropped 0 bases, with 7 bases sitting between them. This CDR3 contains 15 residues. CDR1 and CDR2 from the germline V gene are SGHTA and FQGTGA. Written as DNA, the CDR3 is TGTGCCAGCAGCTTAGCGGGGTCGAACACCGGGGAGCTGTTTTTT. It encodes CASSLAGSNTGELFF.

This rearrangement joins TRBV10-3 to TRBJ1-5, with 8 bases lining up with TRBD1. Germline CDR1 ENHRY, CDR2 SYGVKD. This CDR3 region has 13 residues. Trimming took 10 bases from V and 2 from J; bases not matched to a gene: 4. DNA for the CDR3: TGTGCCACGACAGGGGATGGCAATCAGCCCCAGCATTTT. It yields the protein CATTGDGNQPQHF.

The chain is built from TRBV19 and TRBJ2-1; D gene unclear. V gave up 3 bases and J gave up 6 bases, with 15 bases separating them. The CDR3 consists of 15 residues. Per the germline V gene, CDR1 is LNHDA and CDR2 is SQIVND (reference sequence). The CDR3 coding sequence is TGTGCCAGTAGTATCGGGTTCCCTCCGGTCAATGAGCAGTTCTTC. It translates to CASSIGFPPVNEQFF.

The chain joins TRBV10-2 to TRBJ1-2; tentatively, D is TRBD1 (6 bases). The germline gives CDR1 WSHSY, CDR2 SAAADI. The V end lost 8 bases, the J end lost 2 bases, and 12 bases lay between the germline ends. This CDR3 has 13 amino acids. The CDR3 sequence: CASSQGANYGYTF. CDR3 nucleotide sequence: TGCGCCAGCTCACAGGGTGCCAACTATGGCTACACCTTC.

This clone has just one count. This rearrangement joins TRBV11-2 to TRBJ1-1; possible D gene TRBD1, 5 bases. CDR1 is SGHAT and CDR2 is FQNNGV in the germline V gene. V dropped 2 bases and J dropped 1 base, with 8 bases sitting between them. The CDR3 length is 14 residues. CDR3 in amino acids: CASSLMQGNTEAFF. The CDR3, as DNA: TGTGCCAGCAGCTTAATGCAGGGGAACACTGAAGCTTTCTTT.

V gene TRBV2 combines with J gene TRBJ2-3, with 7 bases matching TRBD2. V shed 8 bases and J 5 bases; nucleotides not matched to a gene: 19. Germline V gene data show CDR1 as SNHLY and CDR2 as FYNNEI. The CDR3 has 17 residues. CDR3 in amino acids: CASALAMGGWKGDTQYF. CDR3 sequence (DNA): TGTGCCAGCGCTCTGGCTATGGGGGGGTGGAAGGGAGATACGCAGTATTTT.

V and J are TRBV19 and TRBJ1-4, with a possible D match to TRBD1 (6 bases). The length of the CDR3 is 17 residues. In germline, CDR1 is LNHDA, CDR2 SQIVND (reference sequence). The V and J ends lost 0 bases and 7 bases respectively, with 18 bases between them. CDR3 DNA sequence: TGTGCCAGTAGTATAGATCTATACAGCGCCAGGGGTGAAAAACTGTTTTTT. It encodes CASSIDLYSARGEKLFF.

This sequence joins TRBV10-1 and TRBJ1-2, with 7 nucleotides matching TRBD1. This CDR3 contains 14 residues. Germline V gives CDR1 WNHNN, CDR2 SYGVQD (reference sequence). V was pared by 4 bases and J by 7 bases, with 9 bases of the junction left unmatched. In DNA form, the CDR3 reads TGCGCCAGCAGTGGCTACAGGGGCGCCAGTGGCTACACCTTC. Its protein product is CASSGYRGASGYTF.

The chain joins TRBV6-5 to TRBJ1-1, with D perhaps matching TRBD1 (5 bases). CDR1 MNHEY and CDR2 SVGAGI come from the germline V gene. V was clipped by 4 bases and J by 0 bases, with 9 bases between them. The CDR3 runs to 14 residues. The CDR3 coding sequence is TGTGCCAGCAGTTTAACACAGGTGAACACTGAAGCTTTCTTT. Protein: CASSLTQVNTEAFF.

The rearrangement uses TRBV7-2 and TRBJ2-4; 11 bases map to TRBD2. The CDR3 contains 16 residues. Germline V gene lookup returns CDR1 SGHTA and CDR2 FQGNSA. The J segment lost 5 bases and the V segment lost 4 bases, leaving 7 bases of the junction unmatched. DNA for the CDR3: TGTGCCAGCAGCTCGGGACTAGCGGTGGGAGAAAACATTCAGTACTTC. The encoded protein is CASSSGLAVGENIQYF.

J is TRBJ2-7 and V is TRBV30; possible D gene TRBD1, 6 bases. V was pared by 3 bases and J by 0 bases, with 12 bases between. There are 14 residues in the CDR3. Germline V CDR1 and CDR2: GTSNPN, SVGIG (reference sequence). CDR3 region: CAWRPAGASYEQYF. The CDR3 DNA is TGTGCCTGGAGGCCGGCAGGGGCCTCCTACGAGCAGTACTTC.

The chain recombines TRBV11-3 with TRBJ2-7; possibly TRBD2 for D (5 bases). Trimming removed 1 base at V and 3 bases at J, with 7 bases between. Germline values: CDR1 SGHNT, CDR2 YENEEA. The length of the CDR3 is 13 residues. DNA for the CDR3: TGTGCCAGCAGCTTAGTCGGGGACTACGAGCAGTACTTC. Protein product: CASSLVGDYEQYF.

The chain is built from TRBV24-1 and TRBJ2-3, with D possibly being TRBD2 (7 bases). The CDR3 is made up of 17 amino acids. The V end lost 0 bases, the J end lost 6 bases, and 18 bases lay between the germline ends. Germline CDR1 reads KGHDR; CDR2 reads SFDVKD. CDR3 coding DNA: TGTGCCACCAGTGATTTGAGGGCGGGGGCCAATGGCGATACGCAGTATTTT. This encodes CATSDLRAGANGDTQYF.